The entry below gives a single TCR beta chain sequence along with its context. This clonotype was counted many times. Its binding antigen is unknown. No base qualities exist here, and no much larger clone lies one base off it. The ophthalmopathy patients had moderately to severely active disease, with a Clinical Activity Score of 3 or higher, a NOSPECS grade of 4 or higher, and a disease duration of less than 3 months. Patients with other autoimmune diseases, uncontrolled infections, pregnancy or lactation were excluded. Clinical symptoms, serum thyroxine, TRAb, thyroid ultrasound and orbital computed tomography were used for diagnosis. Using Ficoll-Paque density gradient centrifugation, PBMCs were isolated from about 10 ml of fresh peripheral blood. Trizol reagent was used to extract the total RNA, and its quality was then checked on an Agilent 2100 Bioanalyzer. These data originate in a study of Graves' ophthalmopathy and Graves' hyperthyroidism (dated by TCRdb to 2016 to 2019). In the study overall: Peripheral blood was collected at initial diagnosis, prior to any treatment. To tell Graves' ophthalmopathy apart from Graves' hyperthyroidism, and to predict which patients would progress to ophthalmopathy, the study relied on TCR beta repertoire signatures. In total, 135 blood samples were TCR-sequenced: around 42 ophthalmopathy, some 72 hyperthyroidism and some 17 hyperthyroidism-to-ophthalmopathy patients. A discovery set of 90 to 100 patients (roughly 41 ophthalmopathy, under 65 stable hyperthyroidism) was enrolled to explore V-J signatures distinguishing ophthalmopathy from hyperthyroidism. An independent validation cohort was composed of approximately 19 hyperthyroidism patients and around 15 patients who later progressed from hyperthyroidism to ophthalmopathy. In roughly 6 hyperthyroidism patients, T-cell repertoires of thyroid tissue and blood were compared. After sampling, hyperthyroidism patients received methimazole starting at 30 mg daily, and ophthalmopathy patients received high-dose intravenous methylprednisolone. Study-wide conclusions, independent of this receptor: In cross-validation, the 13-signature model distinguished ophthalmopathy from stable hyperthyroidism with 85% to 90% sensitivity and about 84% specificity, and in the test set the corresponding values were roughly 78% and 74%. No statistical method was used to predetermine the sample size, and group allocation was not hidden from the investigators. Most of the expanded thyroid clonotypes with a frequency above 0.001 were also detected in blood, and it was suggested that the thyroid immune response may be reflected by blood repertoires. In validation, the model predicted ophthalmopathy progression with 70.59% sensitivity and about 77% specificity; 12 predicted patients were CT-confirmed with GO in a median of approximately 6.2 months.

TCR beta CDR3 regions were amplified from RNA transcripts for repertoire sequencing. The first round was an RT-PCR using HTBI primers with the Qiagen OneStep RT-PCR kit, and this first round was followed by a second-round multiplex PCR, then size selection and purification. Libraries were sequenced paired-end with 100 bp reads on an Illumina HiSeq2000. Per the authors' processing: SOAPnuke was used for read processing, and reads with adapters, uncalled bases, a mean Phred below 15, or no exact constant-primer or identifier match were discarded. High-quality paired reads were merged with COPE v1.2.5. Each unique nucleotide sequence was defined as a clonotype, and clonotypes were aligned to IMGT TRB V, D and J references with MiTCR v1.1. The analysis was limited to V-J combinations with a frequency above 0.0001, which together covered approximately 99% of repertoires. A TCR clonal expansion and chaos score per V-J combination was defined as the ratio of F50 clonal expansion to chaos observed in the TCRdist matrix. Welch's t-statistics and random forest were used to reduce the features to about 12 V-J combinations, which were then used as input to a naive Bayes classifier. Thyroid-blood repertoire similarity was quantified with the Morisita-Horn index. Through fastp at Q25 and MiXCR, TCRdb rebuilt clones from the public reads, retaining in-frame beta chains. Rows merge per CDR3 protein into single entries with the most common DNA and genes. TCRdb, rather than the study authors, made the V and J calls. The sample contains about 700,000 distinct CDR3 sequences, roughly two fifths of them found a single time. The ten largest account for over 2.5% of the sample.

V loses 3 bases of germline sequence and J loses 4 bases, and the interval between the two ends is 12 bases. The CDR3 contains 14 residues, cysteine and phenylalanine counted. The retained sequence is limited to the CDR3, 42 bases, with the frame set at the first base. From a lookup of the germline V gene, CDR1 and CDR2 are ENHRY and SYGVKD. The chain is encoded by TRBV10-3 joined to TRBJ1-2; the D gene remains uncertain. The sequence derives from an adult man with Graves' ophthalmopathy. Sequenced material: peripheral blood. The nucleotide sequence reads TGTGCCATCAGTGACGGTGGCCGGGGCTATGGCTACACCTTC. Its protein reads: CAISDGGRGYGYTF.